This TCR beta chain was obtained from a study of T cells expressing NK-cell markers. General observations from the study: Dominant NKG2C+ clonotypes in 6 or 7 donors made up roughly 1.0-7.0% of CD8+ T cells. Whether expanded NKG2C+ T cell clones were HCMV-specific remained unclear. Among several donors, these clonotypes also ranked first in the CD3+CD56-NKG2C+ fraction.

Germline V gene data show CDR1 as SGHRS and CDR2 as YFSETQ. This CDR3 has 15 residues. For TCR beta, cDNA was produced by 5'RACE template switching with UMIs. TCRdb reanalyzed the 5' RACE reads, giving one entry per CDR3 protein sequence and no DNA. Its table records around 380,000 distinct CDR3 sequences. For this clonotype: Antigen unknown.

The TCR was taken from a woman aged 50 to 60 in good health. The sequencing sample was made of blood T cells: a sorted CD56 or NKG2C T cell subset, CD4+ or CD8+ T cells, or bulk PBMC T cells (not recorded which). This rearrangement joins TRBV5-1 to TRBJ2-3; the TCRdb D gene call, TRBD2, has no DNA to confirm it. This chain's CDR3 is CASSLVLDSTDTQYF.